A selection of T cell receptor beta chains follows, all from one sample in a study of T-cell reconstitution after alpha-beta-depleted transplantation in children. TCRdb reprocessed the PCR reads with MiXCR, giving one entry per CDR3 protein. The sample holds hundreds of thousands of distinct CDR3 sequences, around 12% seen once. The sequenced sample was PBMCs from the stem cell graft donor, obtained from the stem cell graft. The source is a human donor who donated a stem cell graft to a child with combined immunodeficiency. CDR3s include the opening cysteine and the closing phenylalanine or tryptophan. The D gene is left open where the match is weak. The size field is filled for only some rows; it gives once, few, many or a size class.

DNA: TGCGCCAGCAGCGACAGTGCCTACGAGCAGTACTTC
CDR3: CASSDSAYEQYF
J: TRBJ2-7
V: TRBV5-1
length: 12
size: NA
D: NA

DNA: TGTGCCAGCAGTAGGCCCACCCTGTCAGGGAGGGAAGCTTTCTTT
CDR3: CASSRPTLSGREAFF
J: TRBJ1-1
V: TRBV6-6
length: 15
size: many
D: NA

DNA: TGTGCCAGCTCAGACCCGGCAAGCTCGTTCCACAATGAGCAGTTCTTC
CDR3: CASSDPASSFHNEQFF
J: TRBJ2-1
V: TRBV18
length: 16
size: few
D: NA

DNA: TGTGCCAGCAGTTTCAATCATGAGCAGTTCTTC
CDR3: CASSFNHEQFF
J: TRBJ2-1
V: TRBV12-3/TRBV12-4
length: 11
size: few
D: NA

DNA: TGTGCCAGCAGCTTAGATTTTAGCGGGAGCTCCTACGAGCAGTACTTC
CDR3: CASSLDFSGSSYEQYF
J: TRBJ2-7
V: TRBV7-8
length: 16
size: few
D: TRBD2

DNA: TGTGCCAGCAGCCAGACAGATAACACTGAAGCTTTCTTT
CDR3: CASSQTDNTEAFF
J: TRBJ1-1
V: TRBV3-1
length: 13
size: NA
D: NA

DNA: TGTTGCGCGGGAGTCTCCTACAATGAGCAGTTCTTC
CDR3: CCAGVSYNEQFF
J: TRBJ2-1
V: TRBV29-1
length: 12
size: many
D: TRBD2

DNA: TGTGCCAGCAGCTTTAAGGACACTGAAGCTTTCTTT
CDR3: CASSFKDTEAFF
J: TRBJ1-1
V: TRBV13
length: 12
size: few
D: NA

DNA: TGCAGTGCGTGGGACAGGGAAAATCCCGGGGAGCTGTTTTTT
CDR3: CSAWDRENPGELFF
J: TRBJ2-2
V: TRBV20-1
length: 14
size: many
D: TRBD1

DNA: TGTGCCAGCAGTGTTTCGCGGGGCCCTTTTGTTAATTCACCCCTCCACTTT
CDR3: CASSVSRGPFVNSPLHF
J: TRBJ1-6
V: TRBV12-3/TRBV12-4
length: 17
size: many
D: NA

DNA: TGTGCCAGCAGTTTATTAGGGGTTGAAGCTTTCTTT
CDR3: CASSLLGVEAFF
J: TRBJ1-1
V: TRBV27
length: 12
size: few
D: NA

DNA: TGCGCCAGCAGCCTCCTGACTAGCGGGAGTATTAGAGAGACCCAGTACTTC
CDR3: CASSLLTSGSIRETQYF
J: TRBJ2-5
V: TRBV5-1
length: 17
size: many
D: TRBD2

DNA: TGTGCCTGGACAAGCAACAATGAGCAGTTCTTC
CDR3: CAWTSNNEQFF
J: TRBJ2-1
V: TRBV30
length: 11
size: few
D: NA

DNA: TGTGCCAGCAGTCCTCCCGGGACAGGGGGCCGACTGGCCCAGCATTTT
CDR3: CASSPPGTGGRLAQHF
J: TRBJ1-5
V: TRBV28
length: 16
size: many
D: TRBD1

DNA: TGCGCCAGCAGCCTCAGGGTAGAGAACACTGAAGCTTTCTTT
CDR3: CASSLRVENTEAFF
J: TRBJ1-1
V: TRBV5-1
length: 14
size: NA
D: NA

DNA: TGTGCCACCAGCTGGGGGGCGAACACCGGGGAGCTGTTTTTT
CDR3: CATSWGANTGELFF
J: TRBJ2-2
V: TRBV24-1
length: 14
size: NA
D: NA

DNA: TGTGCCAGCAGTTTGGTTGCCCATTCGTACCAAGAGACCCAGTACTTC
CDR3: CASSLVAHSYQETQYF
J: TRBJ2-5
V: TRBV12-3/TRBV12-4
length: 16
size: many
D: NA

DNA: TGTGCCAGCAGCAAAGTATGCCGGGGGTGGAACACTGAAGCTTTCTTT
CDR3: CASSKVCRGWNTEAFF
J: TRBJ1-1
V: TRBV21-1
length: 16
size: NA
D: NA

DNA: TGTGCCAGCACTGTGCGGGGGTACTACGAGCAGTACTTC
CDR3: CASTVRGYYEQYF
J: TRBJ2-7
V: TRBV12-3/TRBV12-4
length: 13
size: few
D: TRBD2

DNA: TGTGCCAGCAGGGCCGGACAGAACACCGGGGAGCTGTTTTTT
CDR3: CASRAGQNTGELFF
J: TRBJ2-2
V: TRBV2
length: 14
size: few
D: NA

DNA: TGTGCGGGGGCTAGCGGGGGGGACAAGTTCTTC
CDR3: CAGASGGDKFF
J: TRBJ2-1
V: TRBV6-2/TRBV6-3
length: 11
size: NA
D: TRBD2

DNA: TGTGCCATCAGTGAGACCGATTTGGGACAGGCCAATCAGCCCCAGCATTTT
CDR3: CAISETDLGQANQPQHF
J: TRBJ1-5
V: TRBV10-3
length: 17
size: NA
D: TRBD1

DNA: TGCGCCAGCAGCCAAGAGGGTGGTCTAGTATCCAAAAACATTCAGTACTTC
CDR3: CASSQEGGLVSKNIQYF
J: TRBJ2-4
V: TRBV4-1
length: 17
size: NA
D: NA

DNA: TGTGCCAGCAGTCGCCGACTAGCGGGGGGGCTTCTCGAGACCCAGTACTTC
CDR3: CASSRRLAGGLLETQYF
J: TRBJ2-5
V: TRBV12-3/TRBV12-4
length: 17
size: few
D: TRBD2

DNA: TGTGCCAGCAGCCCAGGCCATGGGGGACAGGGGATTAGGAATGAGCAGTTCTTC
CDR3: CASSPGHGGQGIRNEQFF
J: TRBJ2-1
V: TRBV9
length: 18
size: many
D: TRBD1

DNA: TGTGCCAGCAGTACCTTCGAGAAGGGAGATACGCAGTATTTT
CDR3: CASSTFEKGDTQYF
J: TRBJ2-3
V: TRBV5-5
length: 14
size: NA
D: NA

DNA: TGCAGCGTTGAAAAGGCGGTTGGCGGGGAGCAGTACTTC
CDR3: CSVEKAVGGEQYF
J: TRBJ2-7
V: TRBV29-1
length: 13
size: NA
D: NA

DNA: TGCGCCAGCAGCCCGGGGTTGGGAGGAAACACCATATATTTT
CDR3: CASSPGLGGNTIYF
J: TRBJ1-3
V: TRBV5-1
length: 14
size: many
D: NA

DNA: TGCGCCAGCAGCCCGGCGGGGGTTGAGCAGTACTTC
CDR3: CASSPAGVEQYF
J: TRBJ2-7
V: TRBV5-1
length: 12
size: few
D: TRBD2

DNA: TGTGCCAGCAGTTACTCGAGTACGGCAGATGGCTACACCTTC
CDR3: CASSYSSTADGYTF
J: TRBJ1-2
V: TRBV6-2/TRBV6-3
length: 14
size: NA
D: NA

DNA: TGCGCCAGCGAACTCGGAACACTGGCCCTCACAGATACGCAGTATTTT
CDR3: CASELGTLALTDTQYF
J: TRBJ2-3
V: TRBV5-1
length: 16
size: NA
D: NA

DNA: TGTGCCAGCAGACGGGACGCAGGCACAGATACGCAGTATTTT
CDR3: CASRRDAGTDTQYF
J: TRBJ2-3
V: TRBV7-3
length: 14
size: many
D: NA

DNA: TGCGCCAGCAGCCGACAGGACAGGGGCACTGGGGCCAACGTCCTGACTTTC
CDR3: CASSRQDRGTGANVLTF
J: TRBJ2-6
V: TRBV5-1
length: 17
size: NA
D: TRBD1

DNA: TGTGCCACCAGCCGAGGGGTCGGCTATAGCAATCAGCCCCAGCATTTT
CDR3: CATSRGVGYSNQPQHF
J: TRBJ1-5
V: TRBV24-1
length: 16
size: NA
D: NA

DNA: TGTGCCACCAGTGACCCACGGACAGGGGGCTCCTACAATGAGCAGTTCTTC
CDR3: CATSDPRTGGSYNEQFF
J: TRBJ2-1
V: TRBV24-1
length: 17
size: few
D: TRBD1

DNA: TGTGCCAGCAGCTTAGGCGGGCTAGCGGGAGGAGATGAGCAGTTCTTC
CDR3: CASSLGGLAGGDEQFF
J: TRBJ2-1
V: TRBV7-2
length: 16
size: NA
D: TRBD2

DNA: TGCGCCAGCAGCCAAGACTGGGACACAGTTCGGTACTTC
CDR3: CASSQDWDTVRYF
J: TRBJ2-7
V: TRBV4-3
length: 13
size: NA
D: NA

DNA: TGTGCCAGCAGCCAAATCAGAACCTACGAGCAGTACTTC
CDR3: CASSQIRTYEQYF
J: TRBJ2-7
V: TRBV3-1
length: 13
size: NA
D: NA

DNA: TGCAGTGCTAGGGGTATTGAGACCCAGTACTTC
CDR3: CSARGIETQYF
J: TRBJ2-5
V: TRBV20-1
length: 11
size: many
D: NA

DNA: TGTGCCACGGAGCGGGAGTATGAGCAGTTCTTC
CDR3: CATEREYEQFF
J: TRBJ2-1
V: TRBV11-3
length: 11
size: few
D: TRBD2

DNA: TGTGCCAGCATCAACCGGGCCCCATATGAGCAGTTCTTC
CDR3: CASINRAPYEQFF
J: TRBJ2-1
V: TRBV6-2/TRBV6-3
length: 13
size: NA
D: NA

DNA: TGCAGTGCAGAGACTACCCAAGAGACCCAGTACTTC
CDR3: CSAETTQETQYF
J: TRBJ2-5
V: TRBV20-1
length: 12
size: NA
D: NA

DNA: TGTGCCACCAGTGATCCGGGACAACAATGGGATGGCTACACCTTC
CDR3: CATSDPGQQWDGYTF
J: TRBJ1-2
V: TRBV24-1
length: 15
size: few
D: NA

DNA: TGTGCCAGCAGCCAAGTGGGCCGCCCTCAGTTCTTC
CDR3: CASSQVGRPQFF
J: TRBJ2-1
V: TRBV14
length: 12
size: once
D: NA

DNA: TGCAGCGTTGAGAACCGGGACAGGGGCCCCTACGAGCAGTACTTC
CDR3: CSVENRDRGPYEQYF
J: TRBJ2-7
V: TRBV29-1
length: 15
size: few
D: TRBD1